The present TCR beta chain was sequenced within a study of regulatory T cells in long-lasting Graves disease. Study outcomes and limitations: Segments TRBV28, TRBJ1-2 and TRBJ2-5 showed preferential usage in persistent disease. Limited sample numbers may have lowered accuracy. With approximately 2,800 shared public clonotypes, persistent patients exceeded new patients, who shared over 950.

Details on this clonotype: Antigen specificity is unknown.

The time point was: persistent/refractory GD, antithyroid drugs over 5 years with positive TRAb. Researchers made the TCR library from RNA that was extracted from PBMCs. Arm-PCR of CDR3 regions and iRepertoire HTBI primers were used to build TCR beta libraries. TCRdb ran MiXCR on the multiplex PCR reads and lists one entry per CDR3 protein. The data hold about 470,000 distinct CDR3 sequences, with approximately 21% observed a single time. The V gene's germline CDR1 is SNHLY and CDR2 FYNNEI. V lost 1 base, J lost 8 bases, and 3 bases stayed unmatched. The CDR3 spans 14 residues. The sequencing used peripheral blood mononuclear cells (PBMCs), collected when the disease was refractory, from a patient treated with antithyroid drugs. This chain connects TRBV2 to TRBJ2-1; 9 bases are a match to TRBD2. The TCR sequence derives from a female donor with Graves disease. The CDR3 coding sequence is TGTGCCAGCAGTGAAGTAGCGGGAGACGATGAGCAGTTCTTC. It translates to CASSEVAGDDEQFF.